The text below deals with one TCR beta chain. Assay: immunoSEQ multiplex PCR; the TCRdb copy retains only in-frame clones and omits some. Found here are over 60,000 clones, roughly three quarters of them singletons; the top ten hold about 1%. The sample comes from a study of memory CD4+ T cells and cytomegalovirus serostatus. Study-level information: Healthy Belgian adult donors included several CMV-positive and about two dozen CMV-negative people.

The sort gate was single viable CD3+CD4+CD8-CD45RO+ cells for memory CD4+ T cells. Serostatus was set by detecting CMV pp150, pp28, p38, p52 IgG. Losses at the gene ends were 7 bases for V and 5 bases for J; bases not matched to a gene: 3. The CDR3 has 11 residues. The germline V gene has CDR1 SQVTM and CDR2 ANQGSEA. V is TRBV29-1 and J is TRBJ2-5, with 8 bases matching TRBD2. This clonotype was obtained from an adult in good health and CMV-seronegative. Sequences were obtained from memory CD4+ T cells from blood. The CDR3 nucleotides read TGCAGCGCGGGGGGGCATGAGACCCAGTACTTC. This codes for CSAGGHETQYF. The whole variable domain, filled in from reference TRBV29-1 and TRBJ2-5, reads SAVISQKPSRDICQRGTSLTIQCQVDSQVTMMFWYRQQPGQSLTLIATANQGSEATYESGFVIDKFPISRPNLTFSTLTVSNMSPEDSSIYLCSAGGHETQYFGPGTRLLVL.